This TCR beta chain originates from a study of CD8 T cells in ankylosing spondylitis. Study-level findings and limits: Prior work had noted some motif variants in reactive arthritis blood and synovial fluid. Within matched ankylosing spondylitis synovial fluid, disease-linked clones were reportedly significantly enriched. Characteristic, it appeared, of ankylosing spondylitis blood was a TCR beta motif of eight or nine highly homologous variants.

This CDR3 spans 15 amino acids. The germline V gene has CDR1 SGHVS and CDR2 FNYEAQ. Losses at the gene ends were 5 bases for V and 6 bases for J; bases not matched to a gene: 8. A word on this clonotype: The antigen is not known.

TCRdb reanalysed the 5' RACE reads using MiXCR and keeps one entry per CDR3 protein. The repertoire holds 470,000 or so distinct CDR3 sequences, 25% to 30% seen once, with 0.89% in the top ten. The source material was blood, either unsorted or a sorted T cell fraction (not recorded which). This chain links TRBV7-6 with TRBJ2-2, with 8 positions matching TRBD2. The sequence was obtained from a male donor with ankylosing spondylitis. DNA of the CDR3: TGTGCCAGCAGCCCGACACAACTAGCGGCCGGGGAGCTGTTTTTT. It encodes CASSPTQLAAGELFF. The full variable domain, completed using reference TRBV7-6 and TRBJ2-2, is GAGVSQSPRYKVTKRGQDVALRCDPISGHVSLYWYRQALGQGPEFLTYFNYEAQQDKSGLPNDRFSAERPEGSISTLTIQRTEQRDSAMYRCASSPTQLAAGELFFGEGSRLTVL.